The 31 T cell receptor beta chains listed next were all sequenced from one sample in a study of identical twins. A single record per CDR3 protein comes from TCRdb applying MiXCR to the 5' RACE reads. The sample holds about 490,000 distinct CDR3 sequences, roughly 15% seen once. The data were also submitted as part of a second study, on yellow fever vaccine responses in identical twins.

Sequenced input: CD4+ T cells sorted from blood. These TCRs come from a woman under 30 in good health.

V is TRBV5-1 and J is TRBJ1-4; 9 nucleotides line up with TRBD1. Germline V lookup: CDR1 SGHRS, CDR2 YFSETQ. J was trimmed by 4 bases and V by 7 bases; bases with no gene match: 5. The CDR3 length is 14 residues. CDR3 in amino acids: CASGGQGNNEKLFF. The DNA of the CDR3 is TGCGCCAGCGGGGGACAGGGAAATAATGAAAAACTGTTTTTT.

DNA for the CDR3: TGCAGTGCTAGTGTAGGTTACGCCTACGAGCAGTACTTC. Translated, it gives CSASVGYAYEQYF. The chain uses TRBV20-1 and TRBJ2-7; D is unclear. Trimming removed 3 bases from V and 2 bases from J, with 11 bases in between. The CDR3 runs 13 residues. Germline values: CDR1 DFQATT, CDR2 SNEGSKA (reference sequence).

The genes are TRBV29-1 and TRBJ1-1; tentative D call: TRBD1 (6 bases). Germline CDR1 and CDR2: SQVTM and ANQGSEA. The CDR3 extends over 16 amino acids. The V end was cut by 4 bases, the J end by 0 bases, with 18 bases between. CDR3 nucleotides: TGCAGCGTTGTCTCGGACAGCGCCATCATGAACACTGAAGCTTTCTTT. Its protein product is CSVVSDSAIMNTEAFF.

V usage is TRBV14 and J usage is TRBJ2-4, with a tentative D call TRBD2 (6 bases). V was clipped by 4 bases and J by 0 bases, with 19 bases between them. This CDR3 spans 18 amino acids. CDR1 and CDR2 from the germline V gene are SGHDN and FVKESK. The CDR3 region is CASSPGTAGTLAKNIQYF. CDR3 DNA sequence: TGTGCCAGCAGCCCGGGGACTGCGGGGACTCTAGCCAAAAACATTCAGTACTTC.

The chain has TRBV4-1 and TRBJ1-2, with D unresolved. The CDR3 consists of 14 residues. CDR1 and CDR2 (germline): MGHRA, YSYEKL. Trimming shortened V by 3 bases and J by 1 base, and 9 bases separated the two germline ends. The CDR3 is CASSQGSLNYGYTF. The CDR3 nucleotides read TGCGCCAGCAGCCAGGGGTCCCTTAACTATGGCTACACCTTC.

V gene TRBV14 combines with J gene TRBJ2-5; possible D gene TRBD1, 5 bases. This CDR3 spans 14 amino acids. Germline V CDR1 and CDR2: SGHDN, FVKESK. V shed 1 base and J shed 4 bases, with 10 bases lying between them. CDR3 region: CASSQAGLRETQYF. The DNA for the CDR3 is TGTGCCAGCAGCCAAGCAGGGTTACGAGAGACCCAGTACTTC.

In its sample, this clonotype was seen a few times. The J gene is TRBJ1-2, the V gene TRBV7-9, with D uncertain. This CDR3 is built from 14 residues. Germline CDR1 is SEHNR and CDR2 is FQNEAQ (reference sequence). V was trimmed by 4 bases and J by 7 bases, leaving 16 bases between them. CDR3 region: CASSSLAEGRGYTF. DNA of the CDR3: TGTGCCAGCAGCTCCCTCGCGGAAGGACGTGGCTACACCTTC.

This clonotype was recorded at least ten times. V is TRBV14 and J is TRBJ2-4, with 10 bases fitting TRBD1. V gave up 4 bases and J gave up 16 bases; unmatched junction bases: 7. Germline V gene lookup returns CDR1 SGHDN and CDR2 FVKESK. The CDR3 covers 12 residues. CDR3 in amino acids: CASSLRTGGIYF. The CDR3 DNA sequence: TGTGCCAGCAGCCTAAGGACAGGGGGGATCTACTTC.

The rearrangement links TRBV4-1 to TRBJ2-5, with TRBD2 matching over 8 bases. The trim removed 0 bases at V and 1 base at J, leaving 10 bases unmatched. The CDR3 has 18 amino acids. Germline CDR1 is MGHRA and CDR2 is YSYEKL. The DNA for the CDR3 is TGCGCCAGCAGCCAAGAAATCAGCGGGGGACCAGGCCAAGAGACCCAGTACTTC. Translation: CASSQEISGGPGQETQYF.

This clonotype was recorded at least ten times. The chain couples TRBV12-3 or TRBV12-4 to TRBJ1-1; D is uncertain. The CDR3 contains 15 residues. Trimming left V 2 bases short and J 6 bases short, with 16 bases between. The chain's CDR3 is CASSLRVSAAPEAFF. CDR3 nucleotide sequence: TGTGCCAGCAGTTTACGGGTGAGCGCGGCTCCTGAAGCTTTCTTT.

This sequence joins TRBV20-1 and TRBJ2-3, with TRBD2 as a possible D gene (5 bases). Germline V gene lookup returns CDR1 DFQATT and CDR2 SNEGSKA (reference sequence). The CDR3 is made up of 15 amino acids. V lost 1 base to trimming and J lost 1 base, with 12 bases between them. CDR3 nucleotide sequence: TGCAGTGCTAGAGGTGGAGGAGCCCGCACAGATACGCAGTATTTT. The encoded protein is CSARGGGARTDTQYF.

This clonotype was counted a few times. V and J are TRBV5-1 and TRBJ2-7; 12 nucleotides align to TRBD2. This CDR3 region has 14 residues. Germline V lookup: CDR1 SGHRS, CDR2 YFSETQ. Losses at the gene ends were 5 bases for V and 7 bases for J; bases not matched to a gene: 7. The DNA for the CDR3 is TGCGCCAGCAGAACCACTAGCGGGAGGAGGGAGCAGTACTTC. Amino acid sequence: CASRTTSGRREQYF.

The chain has TRBV12-2 and TRBJ2-5; whether TRBD1, the table's D call, matches the DNA was not checked. TRBV12-2 is labeled a pseudogene. The CDR3 has 16 residues. The CDR3 bases are TGTGCAAGTCGCGCCCTCGAGACAGGTCCTAGAGAGACCCAGTACTTC. Translated, it gives CASRALETGPRETQYF.

This clonotype was seen only a few times. The CDR3 region is CASSQGLATNEQFF. CDR3 sequence (DNA): TGCGCCAGCAGCCAGGGACTAGCTACCAATGAGCAGTTCTTC. The rearrangement uses TRBV5-1 and TRBJ2-1, with 9 nucleotides matching TRBD2. The CDR3 has 14 amino acids. Losses at the gene ends were 4 bases for V and 6 bases for J; bases not matched to a gene: 5. Germline V gene lookup returns CDR1 SGHRS and CDR2 YFSETQ.

The chain is built from TRBV25-1 and TRBJ1-2; D possibly corresponds to TRBD1 (6 bases). CDR3 length equals 12 residues. In germline, CDR1 is MGHDK, CDR2 SYGVNS. V lost 7 bases, J lost 3 bases, and 9 bases lay in between. The CDR3 region has the DNA TGTGCCAGCATGAAGGGGGACTATGGCTACACCTTC. Its protein is CASMKGDYGYTF.

This chain connects TRBV10-3 to TRBJ1-2; D is unclear. With 0 bases removed from V and 4 bases from J, the gap between germline ends came to 15 bases. Germline values: CDR1 ENHRY, CDR2 SYGVKD. CDR3 length equals 16 residues. The CDR3 coding sequence is TGTGCCATCAGTGAGTCGAGGACGCTAGGTGGCTATGGCTACACCTTC. Protein sequence: CAISESRTLGGYGYTF.

The V call is TRBV12-3 or TRBV12-4, the J call TRBJ2-3; the D gene is possibly TRBD1 (6 bases). The V end lost 6 bases, the J end lost 2 bases, and 15 bases lay between the germline ends. This CDR3 has 15 amino acids. In DNA form, the CDR3 reads TGTGCCAGCAGACAGGGAGTTGGGACCACAGATACGCAGTATTTT. This sequence encodes CASRQGVGTTDTQYF.

This clonotype has only a few counts. The rearrangement links TRBV29-1 to TRBJ1-1; 7 bases fit TRBD1. The CDR3 runs to 13 residues. With 6 bases clipped from V and 0 bases from J, the junction kept 4 bases outside the gene matches. Germline CDR1 reads SQVTM; CDR2 reads ANQGSEA. CDR3 in amino acids: CSVGGQMNTEAFF. CDR3 DNA: TGCAGCGTGGGGGGACAGATGAACACTGAAGCTTTCTTT.

Note on this clonotype: The junction differs from germline at one of its ends, possibly a read error. The chain links TRBV2 to TRBJ1-6; D is unclear. CDR3 length equals 16 residues. The germline V gene has CDR1 SNHLY and CDR2 FYNNEI. The CDR3: CVSKARSVSYNSPLHF. The CDR3, as DNA: TGTGTCAGCAAGGCCCGCTCGGTCTCCTATAATTCACCCCTCCACTTT.

Of note for this clonotype: A read error may account for a junction end that differs from germline. The chain carries TRBV12-3 or TRBV12-4 and TRBJ2-7, with 9 bases matching TRBD2. The CDR3 is made up of 19 amino acids. CDR3 amino acids: CASCLAGFTRLAENYEQYF. CDR3 coding DNA: TGTGCCAGCTGTTTAGCGGGATTTACAAGACTAGCGGAAAACTACGAGCAGTACTTC.

The chain uses TRBV4-2 and TRBJ2-5, with D perhaps matching TRBD1 (6 bases). V was shortened by 4 bases and J by 2 bases, with 17 bases between the two germline ends. This CDR3 is built from 16 residues. CDR1 is LGHNA and CDR2 is YNFKEQ in the germline V gene. CDR3 DNA sequence: TGTGCCAGCAGCCCCCGACGGACAGTGGGGCAAGAGACCCAGTACTTC. This sequence encodes CASSPRRTVGQETQYF.

This clonotype was seen at least ten times. V is TRBV28 and J is TRBJ1-1; D possibly corresponds to TRBD1 (5 bases). Germline V gene sequence: CDR1 MDHEN, CDR2 SYDVKM. The CDR3 has 14 amino acids. V lost 3 bases to trimming and J lost 2 bases, with 10 bases between them. The CDR3 nucleotides read TGTGCCAGCAGTTTGGGACGTATTAACACTGAAGCTTTCTTT. Its translation is CASSLGRINTEAFF.

Only a few counts were recorded for this clonotype. The chain combines TRBV2 with TRBJ2-1, with 11 bases identical to TRBD2. CDR3 length: 15 residues. Germline V gene data show CDR1 as SNHLY and CDR2 as FYNNEI. The trim removed 7 bases at V and 1 base at J, leaving 3 bases unmatched. CDR3 nucleotide sequence: TGTGCCAGCACTACTAGCGGGGGTTCCTACAATGAGCAGTTCTTC. Translating gives CASTTSGGSYNEQFF.

This clonotype was detected only a few times. The CDR3 DNA follows: TGCGCCAGCCGAAACAGGGGGGACAATGAGCAGTTCTTC. The encoded protein is CASRNRGDNEQFF. The chain employs TRBV5-1 and TRBJ2-1; 8 bases line up with TRBD1. The germline V gene has CDR1 SGHRS and CDR2 YFSETQ. The J segment lost 5 bases and the V segment lost 7 bases, leaving 5 bases of the junction unmatched. The CDR3 length is 13 residues.

This chain joins TRBV7-2 and TRBJ2-1, with TRBD2 matching over 16 bases. J was trimmed by 9 bases and V by 4 bases; bases with no gene match: 3. This CDR3 contains 15 residues. Germline V gene lookup returns CDR1 SGHTA and CDR2 FQGNSA. This CDR3 reads CASSSGTSGGGEQFF. The CDR3 nucleotides are TGTGCCAGCAGCTCCGGGACTAGCGGGGGGGGTGAGCAGTTCTTC.

V is TRBV18 and J is TRBJ1-2; D is unclear. CDR1 is KGHSH, CDR2 LQKENI, per germline. The CDR3 extends over 12 amino acids. V lost 5 bases and J 4 bases, leaving 8 bases between the germline ends. The CDR3 protein is CASSSAFYGYTF. CDR3 coding DNA: TGTGCCAGCTCATCGGCCTTCTATGGCTACACCTTC.

This rearrangement joins TRBV7-7 to TRBJ2-2, with TRBD1 identical over 7 bases. The germline gives CDR1 SSHAT, CDR2 FNYEAQ (reference sequence). V was pared by 5 bases and J by 7 bases, with 7 bases of the junction left unmatched. This CDR3 is 14 amino acids long. CDR3 loop: CASSQQGVDGELFF. CDR3 nucleotides: TGTGCCAGCAGCCAGCAGGGGGTTGACGGGGAGCTGTTTTTT.

This clonotype has a handful of counts. This chain joins TRBV20-1 and TRBJ2-1, with 7 bases aligning to TRBD1. Germline V gene sequence: CDR1 DFQATT, CDR2 SNEGSKA (reference sequence). V gave up 5 bases and J gave up 4 bases; unmatched junction bases: 5. The CDR3 contains 13 residues. The CDR3 sequence is CSAVDRNYNEQFF. In DNA form, the CDR3 reads TGCAGTGCTGTGGACAGGAATTACAATGAGCAGTTCTTC.

V and J are TRBV29-1 and TRBJ2-1, with 9 nucleotides matching TRBD1. Germline loops: CDR1 SQVTM, CDR2 ANQGSEA. CDR3 length equals 14 residues. Losses at the gene ends were 6 bases for V and 8 bases for J; bases not matched to a gene: 11. The CDR3 region has the DNA TGCAGCGTCGTCCTGGGACAGGGACGCTATGAGCAGTTCTTC. Amino acids: CSVVLGQGRYEQFF.

The chain links TRBV6-1 to TRBJ1-2; perhaps TRBD1 as D (5 bases). V lost 6 bases and J 4 bases, leaving 18 bases between the germline ends. Germline V CDR1 and CDR2: MNHNS, SASEGT. The CDR3 is 15 residues long. CDR3 residues: CASRATGTGLYGYTF. The CDR3 DNA is TGTGCCAGCAGGGCGACCGGGACGGGGCTCTATGGCTACACCTTC.

The V and J genes are TRBV5-6 and TRBJ1-2, with D perhaps TRBD1 (5 bases). This CDR3 has 15 residues. CDR1 SGHDT and CDR2 YYEEEE come from the germline V gene. V was pared by 1 base and J by 4 bases, with 14 bases between. CDR3 sequence reads: CASSLPETVTYGYTF. The CDR3 DNA follows: TGTGCCAGCAGCTTGCCAGAGACAGTTACCTATGGCTACACCTTC.